The subject of this entry is one T cell receptor (beta chain). Its antigen is still unknown. Each cDNA molecule in the library carried unique molecular identifiers. TCRdb reprocessed the RACE reads with MiXCR, giving one entry per CDR3 protein. This table holds about 14,000 distinct CDR3 sequences, 15% to 20% found once. These data belong to a study of human T cells and chemical hapten exposure. Study-level background: Mostly female, the patients presented with alopecia areata, totalis or universalis.

This sample's time point: patch test 1, 2 weeks after DPC sensitization. Treatment given: therapeutic diphenylcyclopropenone sensitization with weekly scalp DPC. People who gave samples had alopecia, were 18 to 70 years old, and were suitable for DPC. Study-wide findings and caveats: Significantly greater numbers of large CDR3 similarity clusters came from expanded TCRs than from controls.

Germline loops: CDR1 SGHTA, CDR2 FQGNSA. This CDR3 spans 13 amino acids. V was cut by 1 base and J by 8 bases, with 8 bases left in between. Sequenced here: whole blood, sampled in connection with sensitization to the hapten diphenylcyclopropenone (DPC). The chain recombines TRBV7-2 with TRBJ1-4, with a weak D call TRBD1 (5 bases). The source is a woman in her thirties with alopecia areata. Some clones in this sample may be carry-over from other donors' samples. CDR3 region: CASSLGGSEKLFF. CDR3 coding DNA: TGTGCCAGCAGCTTAGGGGGGAGCGAAAAACTGTTTTTT.